This T cell receptor beta chain was identified during a study of blood T cell repertoires in COVID-19. Study-wide background: Nucleic acid was either cDNA or gDNA, and it came from T cells, B-cell-depleted T cells, or PBMCs.

Trimming pared 1 base from V and 5 bases from J, leaving 8 bases between. There are 13 residues in the CDR3. Germline CDR1 and CDR2: SGHDN and FVKESK. The assay was immunoSEQ multiplex PCR, and TCRdb's table has in-frame clones only and misses some. The repertoire includes a few hundred thousand clones, 70% to 90% of them detected once, and roughly 2% sits in the top ten. A note on this clone: The same CDR3 can be traced to other DNA sequences in this sample.

The sequence was obtained from a young man with active or convalescent COVID-19. The sample consisted of peripheral blood. V and J are TRBV14 and TRBJ1-1; the D gene is possibly TRBD1 (5 bases). CDR3 sequence reads: CASSQVTGTEAFF. CDR3 nucleotide sequence: TGTGCCAGCAGCCAAGTTACAGGAACTGAAGCTTTCTTT.